This T cell receptor beta chain was sequenced in a study of T cells in Graves' hyperthyroidism and ophthalmopathy (dated by TCRdb to the late 2010s). Context from the whole study: Peripheral blood samples were taken at the time of initial diagnosis, prior to any treatment. A discovery cohort of roughly 100 patients, approximately 45 with Graves' ophthalmopathy and 57 with stable Graves' hyperthyroidism, was used to find distinguishing TCR V-J signatures. Prospective prediction of ophthalmopathy was tested in an independent validation cohort consisting of some 19 hyperthyroidism patients and some 17 patients who later progressed to ophthalmopathy. The 90 or so discovery patients were randomly split 7:3 into training and test sets. The study also compared thyroid tissue and blood T-cell repertoires from five or six Graves' hyperthyroidism patients. After sampling, hyperthyroidism patients received methimazole starting at 30 mg daily, and ophthalmopathy patients received high-dose intravenous methylprednisolone. TCR Vbeta CDR3 sequencing of approximately 140 peripheral blood samples (43 ophthalmopathy, about 74 hyperthyroidism and 17 progressor patients) is reported in the paper.

A patient counted as having stable Graves' hyperthyroidism if no progression to ophthalmopathy occurred over 18 months of follow-up. Hyperthyroidism patients were newly diagnosed, had a disease duration of under 2 months, and were aged 18 to 65 years. Patients with uncontrolled infections, other autoimmune diseases, pregnancy or lactation were excluded. Diagnoses were based on clinical symptoms, serum thyroxine and TRAb, thyroid ultrasound and orbital computed tomography. Ficoll-Paque density gradient centrifugation was used to isolate PBMCs from 8 to 10 ml of fresh peripheral blood. Total RNA was extracted using Trizol reagent, and RNA quality was assessed on an Agilent 2100 Bioanalyzer. This clonotype was observed at least ten times. This clone's antigen is unknown. No quality values exist for individual bases; no much larger clone is one base distant. The TCR beta CDR3 regions were amplified from RNA transcripts. A first-round RT-PCR of the TCR CDR3 used the HTBI primer set with the Qiagen OneStep RT-PCR kit. Libraries were constructed in a second round of multiplex PCR, after which size selection and purification were performed. Paired-end sequencing of the libraries was performed with 100 bp reads on an Illumina HiSeq2000. Per the authors' processing: SOAPnuke was used to process the raw data, removing reads that contained adapters or uncalled bases, had a mean Phred below 15, or lacked an exact match to the constant primer or identifier. High-quality paired reads were merged using COPE v1.2.5, and each unique nucleotide sequence was defined as a clonotype. MiTCR v1.1 was used to align clonotypes to the IMGT TRBV, TRBD and TRBJ reference segments. The analysis was restricted to V-J combinations with a frequency above 0.0001, which together covered 99.2% of the repertoires. A TCS score was defined as the ratio of F50 (clonal expansion) to E x V (chaos), with BLOSUM62-based TCRdist applied between CDR3 peptides within each V-J. Welch's t-statistics and random forest reduced fewer than 550 V-J features to about 12, which were used in a naive Bayes classifier (R e1071). TCRdb reworked the public reads: Q25 trimming with fastp, MiXCR clone assembly, productive beta chains retained. One record per CDR3 amino acid sequence lists the most common genes and DNA. These V and J calls originate from TCRdb's pipeline instead of the authors' own analysis. The sample includes 300,000 to 400,000 distinct CDR3 sequences, with under 25% observed a single time. The ten biggest clones cover around 50% of the sample.

What the work shows at the level of the full study, not this receptor alone: No statistical method was used to set the sample size in advance, and investigators knew the group allocation. In validation, progression to ophthalmopathy was predicted by the model with roughly 71% sensitivity and 72% to 85% specificity, a median of approximately 6.5 months before onset. Most expanded thyroid clonotypes (frequency above 0.001) were also detected in blood, a finding suggesting that blood repertoires may reflect thyroid immune responses. A model built on a 13 V-J signature distinguished ophthalmopathy from stable hyperthyroidism, reaching 87.88% sensitivity and under 84% specificity in cross-validation and 80%/75% in testing.

The material sequenced was blood. The sequence was obtained from a woman in her fifties or sixties with Graves' hyperthyroidism.

At the DNA level, the sequence is TGCAGTGCTCACTTCGGACTAGCAGATACGCAGTATTTT. Its protein reads: CSAHFGLADTQYF. The sequence links TRBV20-1 to TRBJ2-3, with 7 bases aligning to TRBD2. Via the germline V gene (reference sequence), CDR1 is DFQATT and CDR2 SNEGSKA. Clipping removes 5 bases from V and 4 bases from J, with 6 as the unmatched junction base count. From its cysteine to its phenylalanine, the CDR3 spans 13 amino acids. Only the CDR3 region is kept as DNA, spanning 39 bases read in frame from base 1.